The subject of this entry is one T cell receptor beta chain. Its antigen is unidentified. This sample was included in a study of siplizumab effects on memory and regulatory T cells. Study-level points and caveats: Naive or memory phenotype was unassignable for roughly 75-97% of proliferating CD4+ or CD8+ clones. Sequences below about 10^-5 frequency were poorly captured. As a result, only a minor fraction of alloreactive clones mapped to unstimulated subsets.

Some clones are missing from TCRdb's copy, which holds only in-frame ones; the method was immunoSEQ multiplex PCR. Altogether approximately 94,000 clones are present, about 94% being singletons, with the ten largest covering 1% to 1.5%. V trimming: 0 bases; J trimming: 4 bases; junction bases outside the gene matches: 2. The CDR3 covers 16 residues. Germline V gene lookup returns CDR1 SGHRS and CDR2 YFSETQ. This sequence was found in a human donor in good health. What was sequenced was non-Treg CD4+ T cells sorted from blood. This chain links TRBV5-1 with TRBJ2-5, with 14 bases lining up with TRBD2. In DNA, the CDR3 is TGCGCCAGCAGCTTGGCGGGACTAGCGGGAGTAGAGACCCAGTACTTC. It codes for CASSLAGLAGVETQYF.